In its sample, the clone carrying this T cell receptor (beta chain) was seen a few times. Its specificity is not known. The CDR3 consists of 16 residues. The V and J ends lost 0 bases and 0 bases respectively, with 10 bases between them. CDR1 and CDR2 (germline): SEHNR, FQNEAQ (reference sequence). This sample stems from a study of identical twins. Study results and limitations: The analysis was cross-sectional rather than longitudinal within donors.

Template switching introduced a universal primer site, and the cDNA bore unique molecular identifiers. TCRdb used MiXCR to reprocess the 5' RACE reads, holding one entry per CDR3 protein. Among a few hundred thousand distinct CDR3 sequences listed, roughly 15% were seen once. This sample was also put to use in a study of yellow fever vaccine responses in identical twins. According to that study: Twins reportedly showed a vaccine T cell response that seemed partly convergent and partly personalized.

The sequence was collected from a woman between 18 and 30 years old in good health. The sequencing input was CD4+ T cells sorted from blood. The V call is TRBV7-9, the J call TRBJ2-3; D call uncertain. The CDR3 DNA follows: TGTGCCAGCAGCTTAGCGCTCTTAACTAGCACAGATACGCAGTATTTT. Translation: CASSLALLTSTDTQYF.